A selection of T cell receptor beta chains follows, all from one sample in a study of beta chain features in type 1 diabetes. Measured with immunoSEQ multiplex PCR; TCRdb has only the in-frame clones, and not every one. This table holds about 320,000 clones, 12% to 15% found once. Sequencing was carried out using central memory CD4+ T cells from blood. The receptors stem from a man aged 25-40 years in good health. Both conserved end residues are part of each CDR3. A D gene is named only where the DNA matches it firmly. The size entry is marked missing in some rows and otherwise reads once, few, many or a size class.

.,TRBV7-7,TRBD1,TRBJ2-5,TGTGCCAGCAGCCTGGACAGGGGCCTCAACCAAGAGACCCAGTACTTC,CASSLDRGLNQETQYF
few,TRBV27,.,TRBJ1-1,TGTGCCAGCAGTTCTCTTTTGGTTCACACTGAAGCTTTCTTT,CASSSLLVHTEAFF
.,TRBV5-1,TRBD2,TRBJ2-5,TGCGCCAGCAGCTTGGTTGCGGGGGAAGAGACCCAGTACTTC,CASSLVAGEETQYF
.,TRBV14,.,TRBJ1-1,TGTGCCAGCAGCAGGGGGATGAACACTGAAGCTTTCTTT,CASSRGMNTEAFF
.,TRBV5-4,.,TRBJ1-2,TGTGCCAGCAGCGCCTACAGGGCGCGCGGCTATGGCTACACCTTC,CASSAYRARGYGYTF
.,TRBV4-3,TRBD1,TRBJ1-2,TGCGCCAGCAGACGGGGACGGTCACAGGGGAACGATGGCTACACCTTC,CASRRGRSQGNDGYTF
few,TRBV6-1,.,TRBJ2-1,TGTGCCAGCACTGAATCTGGTCGGTTGGGAAATGAGCAGTTCTTC,CASTESGRLGNEQFF
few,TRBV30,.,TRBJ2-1,TGTGCCTGGAGTCGGGGCCAGGGAGGAATATACTACAATGAGCAGTTCTTC,CAWSRGQGGIYYNEQFF
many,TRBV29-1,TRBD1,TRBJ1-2,TGCAGCGTTGAAGACCCATACAGGGGGCGCGGCTATGGCTACACCTTC,CSVEDPYRGRGYGYTF
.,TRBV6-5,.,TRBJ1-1,TGTGCCAGCAGTGTCTCCAGCAAAAACACTGAAGCTTTCTTT,CASSVSSKNTEAFF
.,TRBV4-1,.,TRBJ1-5,TGTGCCAGCAGCCAGAGAGATCAGCCCCAGCATTTT,CASSQRDQPQHF
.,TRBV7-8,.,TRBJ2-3,TGTGCCAGCAGGCCAGGGGCTAGCACAGATACGCAGTATTTT,CASRPGASTDTQYF
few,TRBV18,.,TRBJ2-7,TGTGCCAGCTCCCGAACCGACAACCCCTACGAGCAGTACTTC,CASSRTDNPYEQYF
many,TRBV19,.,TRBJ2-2,TGTGCCAGTAGTCGCGTCGGGGTTTTCACCGGGGAGCTGTTTTTT,CASSRVGVFTGELFF
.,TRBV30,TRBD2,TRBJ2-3,TGTGCCTGGAACCTCGCGGGAGGGCCGGATACGCAGTATTTT,CAWNLAGGPDTQYF
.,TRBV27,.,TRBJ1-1,TGTGCCAGCAGTTTGATAGGGGAGGGTGAAGCTTTCTTT,CASSLIGEGEAFF
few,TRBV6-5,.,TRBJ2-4,TGTGCCAGCAGCCCGACAGGAAACATTCAGTACTTC,CASSPTGNIQYF
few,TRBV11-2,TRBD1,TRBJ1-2,TGTGCCAGCAGCGAGAGGAACAGGGGGACATATGGCTACACCTTC,CASSERNRGTYGYTF
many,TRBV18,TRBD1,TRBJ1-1,TGTGCCAGCTCACGGGACAGGGGGTCCCGTGAAGCTTTCTTT,CASSRDRGSREAFF
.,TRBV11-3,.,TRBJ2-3,TGTGCCAGCAGCTTAAGTATAGGCACAGATACGCAGTATTTT,CASSLSIGTDTQYF